Sequencing of this TCR beta chain was carried out in a study of post-analysis software for immune sequencing data. Findings and limits, study-wide: Among roughly five TRBV segments more frequent in patients than controls were TRBV5-6, TRBV5-1 and TRBV20-1.

Each TCR beta cDNA library carried unique molecular identifiers. TCRdb re-called the PCR reads with MiXCR, one entry per CDR3 protein. The sample consists of more than 450,000 distinct CDR3 sequences, around 36% of them appearing once. The V end was cut by 1 base, the J end by 3 bases, with 15 bases between. The CDR3 runs 16 residues. This clonotype was seen only a few times. Its antigen is unidentified. This sequence joins TRBV12-3 or TRBV12-4 and TRBJ1-1; D call uncertain. This clonotype originated in a girl aged 2-17 years with multiple sclerosis. The sequenced sample consisted of blood. The DNA of the CDR3 is TGTGCCAGCAGTTTAGTTTTAGGGTCTGGAGACACTGAAGCTTTCTTT. Its translation is CASSLVLGSGDTEAFF.